This TCR beta chain is from a study of T-cell memory formation after mild COVID-19. Across the study: TCR clusters largely stayed donor specific. The study, taken as a whole, reports: Whereas later expanders leaned CD4+, clones contracting day 15 to 85 showed a balanced CD4/CD8 makeup. The pre-infection memory compartment contained some responding clones, suggesting cross-reactive memory joined. Those CD4+ clones that contracted were mainly in CM and EM (CD8+ ones in EMRA).

Of note for this clonotype: Its antigen remains unknown.

TCRdb reprocessed the 5' RACE reads via MiXCR and lists one record per CDR3 protein. The sample holds tens of thousands of distinct CDR3 sequences, roughly 16% seen once. Losses at the gene ends were 5 bases for V and 1 base for J; bases not matched to a gene: 4. This CDR3 spans 16 amino acids. The germline CDR1 and CDR2 sequences are ENHRY and SYGVKD. The rearrangement links TRBV10-3 to TRBJ2-3; 12 bases agree with TRBD2. Sequencing was carried out using PBMCs or a T cell subset sorted from them (not recorded which). The sequence derives from a man aged 18 to 30 who had mild COVID-19 (a few samples of this study predate the infection). Cell type and time point are not known. CDR3 region: CAISWTSGARTDTQYF. Here the CDR3 DNA reads TGTGCCATCAGTTGGACTAGCGGGGCCCGCACAGATACGCAGTATTTT.